The rows below give T cell receptor beta chains drawn from one sample of a study of PD-L1 blockade in urothelial cancer. Sequenced by immunoSEQ multiplex PCR; TCRdb stores in-frame clones only, minus some. The sample holds 20,000 to 25,000 clones; approximately 90% are singletons and the top ten take roughly 10%. The specimen comprised PBMCs, sampled around atezolizumab (anti-PD-L1) treatment. Source of these receptors: a woman between 55 and 75 years old with urothelial cancer. Each CDR3 is given with its conserved first and last residue. The order of the fields is clone size, V gene, CDR3 length, D gene, J gene, CDR3 protein, CDR3 DNA. The D gene is left open where the match is weak. Some rows mark clone size as missing; the rest say once, few, many or name a class of expanded clone.

size: NA; V: TRBV10-1; length: 15; D: TRBD1; J: TRBJ2-7; CDR3: CASSDGQGDPYEQYF; DNA: TGCGCCAGCAGTGATGGACAGGGCGATCCCTACGAGCAGTACTTC
size: NA; V: TRBV27; length: 14; D: TRBD1; J: TRBJ2-5; CDR3: CASSPDRGQETQYF; DNA: TGTGCCAGCAGCCCGGACAGGGGGCAAGAGACCCAGTACTTC
size: once; V: TRBV19; length: 14; D: NA; J: TRBJ2-7; CDR3: CASSSGPGTYEQYF; DNA: TGTGCCAGCTCATCCGGACCGGGGACCTACGAGCAGTACTTC
size: NA; V: TRBV7-6; length: 16; D: NA; J: TRBJ1-5; CDR3: CASSLGEPYSNQPQHF; DNA: TGTGCCAGCAGCTTAGGGGAGCCTTATAGCAATCAGCCCCAGCATTTT
size: NA; V: TRBV18; length: 16; D: NA; J: TRBJ2-2; CDR3: CASSPLTVTNTGELFF; DNA: TGTGCCAGCTCACCACTGACAGTTACGAACACCGGGGAGCTGTTTTTT
size: NA; V: TRBV2; length: 14; D: NA; J: TRBJ1-5; CDR3: CASSELTKNQPQHF; DNA: TGTGCCAGCAGTGAATTGACAAAGAATCAGCCCCAGCATTTT
size: NA; V: TRBV28; length: 15; D: NA; J: TRBJ1-4; CDR3: CATLFGKPTNEKLFF; DNA: TGTGCCACCTTGTTCGGGAAGCCAACTAATGAAAAACTGTTTTTT
size: NA; V: TRBV5-1; length: 15; D: NA; J: TRBJ2-3; CDR3: CASSLTERSTDTQYF; DNA: TGCGCCAGCAGCTTGACGGAGCGTTCCACAGATACGCAGTATTTT
size: NA; V: TRBV2; length: 15; D: TRBD1; J: TRBJ2-2; CDR3: CASGERQGVTGELFF; DNA: TGTGCCAGCGGGGAGAGACAGGGGGTCACCGGGGAGCTGTTTTTT
size: NA; V: TRBV7-3; length: 17; D: TRBD2; J: TRBJ2-5; CDR3: CASSPSPTSGAQETQYF; DNA: TGTGCCAGCAGCCCGTCGCCGACTAGCGGGGCGCAAGAGACCCAGTACTTC
size: few; V: TRBV28; length: 12; D: NA; J: TRBJ1-3; CDR3: CASRLDGGTIYF; DNA: TGTGCCAGCAGACTCGATGGGGGGACCATATATTTT
size: NA; V: TRBV6-1; length: 14; D: TRBD1; J: TRBJ1-3; CDR3: CAIGGGGTGNTIYF; DNA: TGTGCCATAGGAGGGGGCGGTACTGGAAACACCATATATTTT
size: NA; V: TRBV5-5; length: 19; D: TRBD2; J: TRBJ2-1; CDR3: CASSYSGTSGGGQYNEQFF; DNA: TGTGCCAGCAGCTACAGTGGGACTAGCGGGGGGGGGCAGTACAATGAGCAGTTCTTC
size: NA; V: TRBV10-2; length: 14; D: NA; J: TRBJ2-1; CDR3: CASSETGNYNEQFF; DNA: TGCGCCAGCAGTGAGACAGGGAATTACAATGAGCAGTTCTTC
size: NA; V: TRBV10-3; length: 13; D: TRBD2; J: TRBJ2-1; CDR3: CAISATSGVRKFF; DNA: TGTGCCATCAGCGCGACTAGCGGGGTCAGAAAGTTCTTC
size: NA; V: TRBV4-3; length: 15; D: TRBD1; J: TRBJ2-7; CDR3: CASSPGTGPVYEQYF; DNA: TGCGCCAGCAGCCCTGGGACAGGGCCAGTCTACGAGCAGTACTTC
size: NA; V: TRBV9; length: 16; D: NA; J: TRBJ2-7; CDR3: CASSPLGSSSTYEQYF; DNA: TGTGCCAGCAGCCCGCTGGGGAGTTCCTCCACCTACGAGCAGTACTTC
size: NA; V: TRBV18; length: 15; D: TRBD1; J: TRBJ1-4; CDR3: CASSPGRTGPEKLFF; DNA: TGTGCCAGCAGTCCGGGGAGGACAGGACCTGAAAAACTGTTTTTT
size: NA; V: TRBV7-9; length: 15; D: TRBD1; J: TRBJ2-5; CDR3: CASSLGGTGGETQYF; DNA: TGTGCCAGCAGCTTAGGTGGGACAGGCGGGGAGACCCAGTACTTC
size: few; V: TRBV27; length: 13; D: TRBD1; J: TRBJ1-1; CDR3: CASSFMVGQRTFF; DNA: TGTGCCAGCAGTTTTATGGTGGGACAGCGGACTTTCTTT
size: NA; V: TRBV18; length: 14; D: NA; J: TRBJ1-2; CDR3: CASSPLTGGYGYTF; DNA: TGTGCCAGCTCACCTCTGACAGGAGGCTATGGCTACACCTTC
size: NA; V: TRBV7-3; length: 13; D: NA; J: TRBJ1-1; CDR3: CASSRNRNTEAFF; DNA: TGTGCCAGCAGCAGAAACAGGAACACTGAAGCTTTCTTT
size: NA; V: TRBV19; length: 14; D: TRBD1; J: TRBJ1-2; CDR3: CASSPGQVNYGYTF; DNA: TGTGCCAGTAGCCCGGGACAGGTGAACTATGGCTACACCTTC
size: NA; V: TRBV11-3; length: 14; D: NA; J: TRBJ2-7; CDR3: CASSLGGRSYEQYF; DNA: TGTGCCAGCAGCTTAGGAGGCAGATCCTACGAGCAGTACTTC
size: NA; V: TRBV15; length: 16; D: TRBD1; J: TRBJ2-4; CDR3: CATSRDRGRGVNIQYF; DNA: TGTGCCACCAGCAGGGACAGGGGGCGCGGGGTAAACATTCAGTACTTC
size: NA; V: TRBV28; length: 14; D: NA; J: TRBJ2-5; CDR3: CASSGQTQVWAQYF; DNA: TGTGCCAGCAGTGGACAGACCCAAGTTTGGGCCCAGTACTTC
size: NA; V: TRBV25-1; length: 15; D: TRBD2; J: TRBJ2-4; CDR3: CASSEAGVAKNIQYF; DNA: TGTGCCAGCAGTGAGGCGGGGGTAGCCAAAAACATTCAGTACTTC
size: NA; V: TRBV28; length: 15; D: TRBD1; J: TRBJ1-5; CDR3: CASSLRDSSNQPQHF; DNA: TGTGCCAGCAGTTTAAGGGACAGTAGCAATCAGCCCCAGCATTTT
size: NA; V: TRBV9; length: 15; D: TRBD1; J: TRBJ2-1; CDR3: CASSVGAGGWDEQFF; DNA: TGTGCCAGCAGCGTAGGGGCAGGGGGTTGGGATGAGCAGTTCTTC
size: NA; V: TRBV15; length: 16; D: NA; J: TRBJ2-3; CDR3: CATSSTGVENTDTQYF; DNA: TGTGCCACCAGCTCCACCGGGGTCGAGAACACAGATACGCAGTATTTT
size: NA; V: TRBV4-2; length: 16; D: NA; J: TRBJ1-4; CDR3: CASSQVGQGRGEKLFF; DNA: TGTGCCAGCAGCCAAGTGGGGCAGGGGCGCGGGGAAAAACTGTTTTTT
size: NA; V: TRBV9; length: 13; D: NA; J: TRBJ1-4; CDR3: CASSADRHEKLFF; DNA: TGTGCCAGCAGCGCGGACAGACATGAAAAACTGTTTTTT
size: NA; V: TRBV7-2; length: 11; D: NA; J: TRBJ2-3; CDR3: CASRSVDTQYF; DNA: TGTGCCAGCAGGTCGGTGGATACGCAGTATTTT
size: NA; V: TRBV2; length: 13; D: NA; J: TRBJ1-5; CDR3: CASTPGAFQPQHF; DNA: TGTGCCAGCACCCCAGGGGCGTTTCAGCCCCAGCATTTT
size: NA; V: TRBV29-1; length: 14; D: TRBD2; J: TRBJ2-2; CDR3: CSVGQAGGAGELFF; DNA: TGCAGCGTGGGCCAGGCGGGGGGCGCCGGGGAGCTGTTTTTT
size: once; V: TRBV5-1; length: 13; D: NA; J: TRBJ2-7; CDR3: CASSRTVSYEQYF; DNA: TGCGCCAGCAGCCGGACAGTCTCCTACGAGCAGTACTTC
size: once; V: TRBV11-3; length: 14; D: NA; J: TRBJ2-1; CDR3: CASSQKGRVNEQFF; DNA: TGTGCCAGCAGCCAAAAAGGCAGGGTAAATGAGCAGTTCTTC
size: NA; V: TRBV4-3; length: 17; D: NA; J: TRBJ1-2; CDR3: CASSQDAPAGNNYGYTF; DNA: TGCGCCAGCAGCCAAGATGCCCCCGCAGGCAACAACTATGGCTACACCTTC
size: NA; V: TRBV19; length: 15; D: NA; J: TRBJ2-5; CDR3: CASTNRPDTMETQYF; DNA: TGTGCCAGTACCAATAGGCCGGACACGATGGAGACCCAGTACTTC
size: NA; V: TRBV11-2; length: 14; D: NA; J: TRBJ2-5; CDR3: CASSLDPSGETQYF; DNA: TGTGCCAGCAGCTTAGATCCCAGTGGAGAGACCCAGTACTTC
size: NA; V: TRBV18; length: 14; D: TRBD1; J: TRBJ2-1; CDR3: CASSRDRDPNEQFF; DNA: TGTGCCAGCTCACGCGACAGGGATCCCAATGAGCAGTTCTTC
size: few; V: TRBV10-1; length: 13; D: NA; J: TRBJ1-5; CDR3: CASSESGGEPQHF; DNA: TGCGCCAGCAGTGAGTCTGGAGGAGAGCCCCAGCATTTT
size: NA; V: TRBV27; length: 15; D: TRBD1; J: TRBJ2-3; CDR3: CASSLGGDRADTQYF; DNA: TGTGCCAGCAGTTTAGGGGGGGACAGGGCAGATACGCAGTATTTT
size: NA; V: TRBV28; length: 17; D: TRBD2; J: TRBJ2-2; CDR3: CASSSSMVAGYTGELFF; DNA: TGTGCCAGCAGCTCCTCCATGGTAGCGGGGTACACCGGGGAGCTGTTTTTT
size: NA; V: TRBV6-4; length: 16; D: TRBD1; J: TRBJ2-1; CDR3: CASRPGMRTGINEQFF; DNA: TGTGCCAGCAGGCCGGGGATGCGGACAGGGATAAATGAGCAGTTCTTC
size: NA; V: TRBV7-9; length: 14; D: NA; J: TRBJ1-2; CDR3: CASSLFGGVYGYTF; DNA: TGTGCCAGCAGCTTATTCGGCGGCGTTTATGGCTACACCTTC
size: once; V: TRBV21-1; length: 16; D: NA; J: TRBJ2-5; CDR3: CASSDLVGGRVETQYF; DNA: TGTGCCAGCAGCGACCTCGTTGGGGGGAGGGTAGAGACCCAGTACTTC
size: NA; V: TRBV5-1; length: 16; D: TRBD2; J: TRBJ2-5; CDR3: CASSSPTSGGGETQYF; DNA: TGCGCCAGCAGCTCTCCGACTAGCGGGGGCGGGGAGACCCAGTACTTC
size: NA; V: TRBV7-2; length: 14; D: NA; J: TRBJ1-5; CDR3: CASSLRAGDQPQHF; DNA: TGTGCCAGCAGCTTAAGGGCAGGGGATCAGCCCCAGCATTTT
size: NA; V: TRBV4-3; length: 14; D: NA; J: TRBJ2-7; CDR3: CASSQAGGSYEQYF; DNA: TGCGCCAGCAGCCAGGCGGGCGGCTCCTACGAGCAGTACTTC
size: NA; V: TRBV7-2; length: 14; D: NA; J: TRBJ2-2; CDR3: CASSLVRPTGELFF; DNA: TGTGCCAGCAGCTTAGTGCGGCCAACCGGGGAGCTGTTTTTT
size: NA; V: TRBV10-3; length: 14; D: TRBD1; J: TRBJ2-5; CDR3: CAIREDRGEETQYF; DNA: TGTGCCATCAGAGAGGACAGGGGAGAGGAGACCCAGTACTTC
size: NA; V: TRBV27; length: 15; D: NA; J: TRBJ2-2; CDR3: CASSFFDSDTGELFF; DNA: TGTGCCAGCAGTTTTTTTGACTCTGACACCGGGGAGCTGTTTTTT
size: NA; V: TRBV7-2; length: 14; D: TRBD2; J: TRBJ2-7; CDR3: CASSPRAGGYEQYF; DNA: TGTGCCAGCAGCCCCCGGGCGGGGGGTTACGAGCAGTACTTC
size: NA; V: TRBV11-2; length: 15; D: NA; J: TRBJ1-1; CDR3: CASSLGPGSNTEAFF; DNA: TGTGCCAGCAGCTTAGGGCCAGGGTCCAACACTGAAGCTTTCTTT